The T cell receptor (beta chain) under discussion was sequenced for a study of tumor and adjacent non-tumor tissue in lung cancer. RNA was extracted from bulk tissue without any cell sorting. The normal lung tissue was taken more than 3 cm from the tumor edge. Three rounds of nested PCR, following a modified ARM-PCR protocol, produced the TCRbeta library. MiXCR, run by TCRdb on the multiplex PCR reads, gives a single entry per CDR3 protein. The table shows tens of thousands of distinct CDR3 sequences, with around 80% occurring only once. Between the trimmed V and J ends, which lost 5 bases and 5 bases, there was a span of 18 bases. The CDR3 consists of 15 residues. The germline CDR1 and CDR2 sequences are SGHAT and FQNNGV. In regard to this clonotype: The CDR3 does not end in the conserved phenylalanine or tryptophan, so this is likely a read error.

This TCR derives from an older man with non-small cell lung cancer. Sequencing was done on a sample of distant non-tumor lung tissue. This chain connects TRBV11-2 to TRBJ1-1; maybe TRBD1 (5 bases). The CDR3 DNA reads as TGTGCCAGCAGCCCCCCAGAGGGGATTTATACTGAAGCTTTCATT. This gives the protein CASSPPEGIYTEAFI.